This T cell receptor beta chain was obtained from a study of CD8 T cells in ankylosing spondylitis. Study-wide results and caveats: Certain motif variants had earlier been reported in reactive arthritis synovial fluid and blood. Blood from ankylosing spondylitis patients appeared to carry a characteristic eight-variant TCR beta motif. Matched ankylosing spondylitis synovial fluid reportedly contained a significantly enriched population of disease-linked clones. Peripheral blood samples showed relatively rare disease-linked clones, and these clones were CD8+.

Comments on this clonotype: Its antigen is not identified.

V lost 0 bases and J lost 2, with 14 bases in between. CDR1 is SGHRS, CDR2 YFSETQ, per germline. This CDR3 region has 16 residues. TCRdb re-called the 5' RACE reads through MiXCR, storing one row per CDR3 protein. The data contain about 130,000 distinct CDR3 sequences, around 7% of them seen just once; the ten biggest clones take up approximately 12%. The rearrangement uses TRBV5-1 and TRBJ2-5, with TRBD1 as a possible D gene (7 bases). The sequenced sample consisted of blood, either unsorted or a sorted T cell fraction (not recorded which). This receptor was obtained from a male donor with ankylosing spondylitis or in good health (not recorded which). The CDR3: CASSLGAGGTQETQYF. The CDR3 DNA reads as TGCGCCAGCAGCTTGGGGGCAGGGGGGACACAAGAGACCCAGTACTTC.